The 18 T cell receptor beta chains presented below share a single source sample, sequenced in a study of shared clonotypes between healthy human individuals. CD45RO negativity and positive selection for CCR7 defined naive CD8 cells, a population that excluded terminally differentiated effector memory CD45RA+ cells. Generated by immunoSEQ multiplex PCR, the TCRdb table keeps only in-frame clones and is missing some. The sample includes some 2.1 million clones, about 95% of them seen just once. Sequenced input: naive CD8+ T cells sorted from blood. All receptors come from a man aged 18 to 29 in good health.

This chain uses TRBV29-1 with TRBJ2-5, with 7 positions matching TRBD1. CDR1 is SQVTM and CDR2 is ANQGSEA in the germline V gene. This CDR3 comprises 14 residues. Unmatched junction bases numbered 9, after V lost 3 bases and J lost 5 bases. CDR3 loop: CSVDASQGWETQYF. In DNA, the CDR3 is TGCAGCGTTGACGCATCACAGGGGTGGGAGACCCAGTACTTC.

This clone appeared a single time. CDR3 nucleotide sequence: TGCGCCAGCAGCTTGAACAACAGGGTCTCAGAGACCCAGTACTTC. Its translation: CASSLNNRVSETQYF. The chain employs TRBV5-1 and TRBJ2-5; the D gene is possibly TRBD1 (6 bases). The germline CDR1 and CDR2 sequences are SGHRS and YFSETQ. There are 15 residues in the CDR3. The V gene lost 1 base and the J gene lost 4 bases, with 14 bases spanning the gap.

The CDR3 protein is CASSATSGELNEQFF. The CDR3 coding sequence is TGTGCCAGCAGCGCCACTAGCGGGGAATTGAATGAGCAGTTCTTC. The V and J genes are TRBV27 and TRBJ2-1; TRBD2 agrees at 10 bases. CDR3 length: 15 amino acids. V lost 6 bases to trimming and J lost 7 bases; unmatched junction nucleotides: 9. CDR1 and CDR2 from the germline V gene are MNHEY and SMNVEV (reference sequence).

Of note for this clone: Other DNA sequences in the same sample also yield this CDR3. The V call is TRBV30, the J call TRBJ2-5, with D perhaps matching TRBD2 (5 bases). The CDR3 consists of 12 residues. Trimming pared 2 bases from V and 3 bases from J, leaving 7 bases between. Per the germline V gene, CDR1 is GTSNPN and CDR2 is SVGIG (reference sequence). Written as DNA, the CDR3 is TGTGCCTGGAGTAGCGGAAAAGAGACCCAGTACTTC. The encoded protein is CAWSSGKETQYF.

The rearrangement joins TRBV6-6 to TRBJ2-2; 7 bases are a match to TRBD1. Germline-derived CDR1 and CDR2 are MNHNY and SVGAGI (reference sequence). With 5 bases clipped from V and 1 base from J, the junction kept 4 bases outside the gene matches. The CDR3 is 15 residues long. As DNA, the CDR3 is TGTGCCAGCAGTCCCCACAGGGGGAACACCGGGGAGCTGTTTTTT. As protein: CASSPHRGNTGELFF.

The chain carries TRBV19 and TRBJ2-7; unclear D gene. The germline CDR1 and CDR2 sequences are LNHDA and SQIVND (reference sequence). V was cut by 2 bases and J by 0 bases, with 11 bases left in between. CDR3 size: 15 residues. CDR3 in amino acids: CASSIMSGYSYEQYF. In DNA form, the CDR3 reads TGTGCCAGTAGTATAATGTCAGGTTACTCCTACGAGCAGTACTTC.

CDR3 nucleotide sequence: TGTGCCAGCAGCCCGACTAGCGGGGGGACAGATACGCAGTATTTT. Residues: CASSPTSGGTDTQYF. The V call is TRBV11-1, the J call TRBJ2-3; 13 bases are a match to TRBD2. Germline CDR1 reads SGHAT; CDR2 reads FQDESV (reference sequence). This CDR3 comprises 15 residues. J gave up 3 bases and V 5 bases, and 2 bases lay outside the gene matches.

The CDR3 coding sequence is TGTGCCAGCAGTCTAGCGGGAGGGGGCACAGATACGCAGTATTTT. It translates to CASSLAGGGTDTQYF. V gene TRBV6-6 combines with J gene TRBJ2-3, with 12 positions matching TRBD2. V lost 5 bases to trimming and J lost 1 base; unmatched junction nucleotides: 1. CDR1 MNHNY and CDR2 SVGAGI come from the germline V gene (reference sequence). The CDR3 spans 15 residues.

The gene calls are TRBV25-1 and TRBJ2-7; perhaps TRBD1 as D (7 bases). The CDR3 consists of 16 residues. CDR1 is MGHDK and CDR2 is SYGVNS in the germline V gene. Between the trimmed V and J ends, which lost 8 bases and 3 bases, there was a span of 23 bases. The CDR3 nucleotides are TGTGCCAGCCGGAGGGCACAGGGGCGAGGCGGCTACGAGCAGTACTTC. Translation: CASRRAQGRGGYEQYF.

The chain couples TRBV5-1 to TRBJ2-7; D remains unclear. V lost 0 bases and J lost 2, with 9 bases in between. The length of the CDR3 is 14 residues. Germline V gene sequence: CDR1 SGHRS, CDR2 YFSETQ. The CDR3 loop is CASSLEGTAYEQYF. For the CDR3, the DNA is TGCGCCAGCAGCTTGGAGGGTACCGCCTACGAGCAGTACTTC.

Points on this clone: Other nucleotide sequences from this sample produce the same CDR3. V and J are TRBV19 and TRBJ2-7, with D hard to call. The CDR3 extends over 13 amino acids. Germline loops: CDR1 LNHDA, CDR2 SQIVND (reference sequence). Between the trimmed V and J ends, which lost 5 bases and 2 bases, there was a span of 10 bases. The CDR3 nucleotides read TGTGCCAGTAGTCCAGGACCTGCCTACGAGCAGTACTTC. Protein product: CASSPGPAYEQYF.

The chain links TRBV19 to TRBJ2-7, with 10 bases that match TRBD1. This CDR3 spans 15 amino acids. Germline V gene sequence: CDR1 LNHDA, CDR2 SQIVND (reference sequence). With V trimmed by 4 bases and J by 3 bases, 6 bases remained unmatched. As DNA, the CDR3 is TGTGCCAGTAGTAACGGGACAGGGGTTATCTACGAGCAGTACTTC. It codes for CASSNGTGVIYEQYF.

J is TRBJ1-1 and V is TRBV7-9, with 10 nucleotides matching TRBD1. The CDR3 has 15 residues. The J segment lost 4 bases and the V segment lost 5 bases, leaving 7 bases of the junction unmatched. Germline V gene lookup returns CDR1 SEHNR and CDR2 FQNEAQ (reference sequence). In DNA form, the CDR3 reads TGTGCCAGCAGCGTGGGACAGGGGCTTTTCACTGAAGCTTTCTTT. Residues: CASSVGQGLFTEAFF.

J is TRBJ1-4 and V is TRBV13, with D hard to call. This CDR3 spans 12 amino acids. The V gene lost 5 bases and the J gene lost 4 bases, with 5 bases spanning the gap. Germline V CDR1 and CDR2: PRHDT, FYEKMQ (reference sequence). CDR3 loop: CASSLYNEKLFF. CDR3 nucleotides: TGTGCCAGCAGCCTATATAATGAAAAACTGTTTTTT.

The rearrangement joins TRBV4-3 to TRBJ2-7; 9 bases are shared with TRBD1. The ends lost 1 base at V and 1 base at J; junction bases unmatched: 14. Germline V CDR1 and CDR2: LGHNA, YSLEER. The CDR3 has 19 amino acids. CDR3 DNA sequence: TGCGCCAGCAGCCAAGTCTGGTCCGGGACAGGGATTTTTTCCTACGAGCAGTACTTC. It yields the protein CASSQVWSGTGIFSYEQYF.

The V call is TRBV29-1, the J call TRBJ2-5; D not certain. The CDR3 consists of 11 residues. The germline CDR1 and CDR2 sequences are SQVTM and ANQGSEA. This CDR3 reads CSLTEQETQYF. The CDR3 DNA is TGCAGTCTTACAGAACAAGAGACCCAGTACTTC.

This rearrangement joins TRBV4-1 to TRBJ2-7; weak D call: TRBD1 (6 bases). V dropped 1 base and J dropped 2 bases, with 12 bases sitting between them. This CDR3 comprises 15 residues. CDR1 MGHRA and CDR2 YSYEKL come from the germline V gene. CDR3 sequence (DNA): TGCGCCAGCAGCCAAGTCGAGACAGGAGCCTACGAGCAGTACTTC. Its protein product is CASSQVETGAYEQYF.

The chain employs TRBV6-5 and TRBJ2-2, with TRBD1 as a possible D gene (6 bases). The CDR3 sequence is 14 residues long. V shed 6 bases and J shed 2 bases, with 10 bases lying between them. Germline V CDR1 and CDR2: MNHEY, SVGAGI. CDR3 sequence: CASRWDTNTGELFF. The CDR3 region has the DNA TGTGCCAGCAGATGGGACACCAACACCGGGGAGCTGTTTTTT.